A selection of T cell receptor beta chains follows, all from one sample in a study of T cell responses to AZD1222 COVID-19 vaccine. Only in-frame clones appear in the TCRdb table, and some are missing; sequencing was by immunoSEQ multiplex PCR. The repertoire holds more than 100,000 clones, with less than 90% as singletons. Material: peripheral blood, obtained on day 0 of AZD1222 vaccination. The source is an adult in good health. The CDR3 runs from the conserved cysteine through the conserved F or W.

>13|TRBV7-2|TRBJ1-1
CASSLGAFTEAFF
>14|TRBV7-8|TRBJ1-2
CASSLERFGSGNTF
>16|TRBV5-3|TRBJ1-5
CARSVRFRGLGVPQHF
>17|TRBV24-1|TRBJ2-5
CATSMIYRPPRGETQYF
>15|TRBV2|TRBJ1-4
CASSESRGVAEKLFF
>14|TRBV11-3|TRBJ1-4
CASSFAGGSKKLFF
>12|TRBV10-1|TRBJ2-7
CASSTLASPPDF
>15|TRBV19|TRBJ2-1
CASSILAGENNEQFF
>17|TRBV11-2|TRBJ2-2
CASSLAPGLAGDGELFF
>15|TRBV19|TRBJ1-3
CASTRQGRAGNTIYF
>17|TRBV7-3|TRBJ2-2
CASSLPNRGQNTGELFF
>15|TRBV5-6|TRBJ1-1
CASSTLTAMNTEAFF
>15|TRBV11-3|TRBJ2-7
CASSLVNALPNEQYF
>15|TRBV19|TRBJ2-1
CASTPNWRSYNEQFF
>15|TRBV20-1|TRBJ2-7
CSASSGLAGSYEQYF
>17|TRBV11-3|TRBJ2-3
CASSLAPPGTGTDTQYF
>18|TRBV4-1|TRBJ1-1
CASSQGSGQGRHSSEAFF
>19|TRBV9|TRBJ2-2
CASSPLLATGRANTGELFF
>12|TRBV29-1|TRBJ1-2
CSVVSPNYGYTF
>15|TRBV19|TRBJ2-7
CASSISGQGTYEQYF
>14|TRBV19|TRBJ1-1
CASSIQGRDTEAFF
>14|TRBV9|TRBJ2-3
CASSVVTSTDTQYF
>14|TRBV6-2/TRBV6-3|TRBJ2-2
CASSPLAEAGELFF
>16|TRBV4-1|TRBJ1-2
CASSHNLRVKNYGYTF
>16|TRBV6-4|TRBJ1-5
CASPLEVRVGNQPQHF
>11|TRBV20-1|TRBJ2-5
CSARDGRAQYF
>13|TRBV4-2|TRBJ1-6
CASTGQRNSPLHF
>11|TRBV6-6|TRBJ1-4
CASSSGAGVFF
>15|TRBV18|TRBJ1-5
CASSPGQVSNQPQHF
>15|TRBV27|TRBJ2-7
CASSLKAAGHYEQYF
>16|TRBV7-8|TRBJ2-7
CASSFPFLQEDYEQYF
>17|TRBV14|TRBJ2-4
CASSQEGQGLSKNIQYF
>19|TRBV11-3|TRBJ1-4
CASSFGTEYARATNEKLFF
>16|TRBV27|TRBJ2-3
CASSLYGGRLTDTQYF